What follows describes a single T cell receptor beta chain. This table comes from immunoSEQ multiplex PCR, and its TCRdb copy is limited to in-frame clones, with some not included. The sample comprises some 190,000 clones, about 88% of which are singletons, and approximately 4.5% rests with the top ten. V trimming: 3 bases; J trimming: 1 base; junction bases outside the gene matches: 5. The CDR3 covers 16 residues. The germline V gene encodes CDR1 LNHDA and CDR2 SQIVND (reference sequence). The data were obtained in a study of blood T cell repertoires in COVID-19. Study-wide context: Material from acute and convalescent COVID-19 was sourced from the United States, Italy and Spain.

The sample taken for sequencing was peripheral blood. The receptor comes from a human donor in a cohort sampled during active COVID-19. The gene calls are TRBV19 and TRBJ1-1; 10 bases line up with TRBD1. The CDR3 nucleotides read TGTGCCAGTAGTATTCCCAGGACAGGGGGGAACACTGAAGCTTTCTTT. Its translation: CASSIPRTGGNTEAFF.